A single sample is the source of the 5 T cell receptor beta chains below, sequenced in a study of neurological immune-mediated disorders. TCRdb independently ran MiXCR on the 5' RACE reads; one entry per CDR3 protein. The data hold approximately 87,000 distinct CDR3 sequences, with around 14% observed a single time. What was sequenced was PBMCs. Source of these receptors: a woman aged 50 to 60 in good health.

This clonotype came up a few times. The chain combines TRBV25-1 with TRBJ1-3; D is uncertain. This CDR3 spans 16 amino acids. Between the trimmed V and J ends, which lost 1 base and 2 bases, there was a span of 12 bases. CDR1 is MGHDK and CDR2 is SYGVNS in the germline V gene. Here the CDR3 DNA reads TGTGCCAGCAGTGAATCAGGAGGCGGGCCTGGAAACACCATATATTTT. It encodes CASSESGGGPGNTIYF.

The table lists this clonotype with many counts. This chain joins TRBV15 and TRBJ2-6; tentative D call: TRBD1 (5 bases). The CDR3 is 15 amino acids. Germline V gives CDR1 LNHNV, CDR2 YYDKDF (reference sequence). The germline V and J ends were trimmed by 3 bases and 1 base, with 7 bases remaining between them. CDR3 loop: CATSRAGSGANVLTF. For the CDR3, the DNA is TGTGCCACCAGCAGGGCAGGGTCTGGGGCCAACGTCCTGACTTTC. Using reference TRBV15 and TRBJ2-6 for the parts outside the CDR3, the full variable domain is DAMVIQNPRYQVTQFGKPVTLSCSQTLNHNVMYWYQQKSSQAPKLLFHYYDKDFNNEADTPDNFQSRRPNTSFCFLDIRSPGLGDTAMYLCATSRAGSGANVLTFGAGSRLTVL.

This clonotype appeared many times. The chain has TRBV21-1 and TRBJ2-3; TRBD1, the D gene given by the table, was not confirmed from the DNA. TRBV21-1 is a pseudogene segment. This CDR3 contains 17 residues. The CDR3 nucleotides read TGTGCCAGCAGCATTCTCACAGGGGGGAAGTGGGCAGATACGCAGTATTTT. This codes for CASSILTGGKWADTQYF.

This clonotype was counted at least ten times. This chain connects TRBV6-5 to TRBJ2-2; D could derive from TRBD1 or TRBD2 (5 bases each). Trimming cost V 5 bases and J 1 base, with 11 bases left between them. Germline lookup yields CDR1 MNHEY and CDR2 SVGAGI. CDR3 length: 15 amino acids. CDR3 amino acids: CASSPRGRNTGELFF. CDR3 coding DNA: TGTGCCAGCAGTCCCCGGGGACGGAACACCGGGGAGCTGTTTTTT.

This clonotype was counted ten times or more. The CDR3 spells CASSPGLAANNEQFF. Here the CDR3 DNA reads TGCGCCAGCAGCCCGGGACTAGCGGCAAACAATGAGCAGTTCTTC. The J gene is TRBJ2-1, the V gene TRBV5-1, with 11 bases that match TRBD2. The V gene's germline CDR1 is SGHRS and CDR2 YFSETQ. The V segment lost 4 bases and the J segment 5 bases; nucleotides outside the gene matches: 5. The CDR3 is 15 amino acids.